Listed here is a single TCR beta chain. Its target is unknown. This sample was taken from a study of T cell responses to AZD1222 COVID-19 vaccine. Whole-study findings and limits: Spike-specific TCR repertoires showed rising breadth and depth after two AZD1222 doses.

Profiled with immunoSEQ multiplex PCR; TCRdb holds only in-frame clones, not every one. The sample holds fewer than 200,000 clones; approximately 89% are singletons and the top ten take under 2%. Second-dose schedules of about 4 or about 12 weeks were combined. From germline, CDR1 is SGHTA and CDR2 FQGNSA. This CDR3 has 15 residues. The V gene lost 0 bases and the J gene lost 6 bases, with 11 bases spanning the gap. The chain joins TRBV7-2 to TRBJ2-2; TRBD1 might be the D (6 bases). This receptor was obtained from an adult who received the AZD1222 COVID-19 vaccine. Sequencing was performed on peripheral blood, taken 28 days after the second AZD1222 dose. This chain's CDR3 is CASSLAQGRSGELFF. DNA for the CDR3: TGTGCCAGCAGCTTAGCCCAGGGGCGGTCCGGGGAGCTGTTTTTT. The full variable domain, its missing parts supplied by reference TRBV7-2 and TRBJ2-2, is GAGVSQSPSNKVTEKGKDVELRCDPISGHTALYWYRQSLGQGLEFLIYFQGNSAPDKSGLPSDRFSAERTGGSVSTLTIQRTQQEDSAVYLCASSLAQGRSGELFFGEGSRLTVL.